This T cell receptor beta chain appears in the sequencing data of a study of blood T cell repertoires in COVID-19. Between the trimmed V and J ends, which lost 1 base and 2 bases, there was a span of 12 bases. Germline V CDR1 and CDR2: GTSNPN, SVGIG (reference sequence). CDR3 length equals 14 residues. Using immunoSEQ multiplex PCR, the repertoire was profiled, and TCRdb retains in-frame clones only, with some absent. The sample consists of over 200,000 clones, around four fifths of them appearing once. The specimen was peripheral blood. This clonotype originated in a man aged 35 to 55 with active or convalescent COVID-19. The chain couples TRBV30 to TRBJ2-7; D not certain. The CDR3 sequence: CAWSGPQVTYEQYF. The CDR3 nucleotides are TGTGCCTGGAGTGGTCCGCAGGTTACCTACGAGCAGTACTTC.